This is a list of T cell receptor beta chains from one sample in a study of patients and donors after allogeneic stem cell transplantation. MiXCR, applied by TCRdb to the RT-PCR reads, yields one record per CDR3 protein. The table shows approximately 430,000 distinct CDR3 sequences, with approximately 16% occurring only once. The sample was blood, either unsorted or a sorted T cell fraction (not recorded which). The receptor set was obtained from a human donor who was either an allogeneic HSCT recipient or a stem cell or donor lymphocyte infusion donor (not recorded which). It is not recorded whose cells these are; they may come from a transplant donor. Each CDR3 is given with its conserved first and last residue. A D gene is named only where the DNA matches it firmly. A row's size may be missing; if present it is once, few, many or a size class.

v_gene	len	d_gene	j_gene	abundance	CDR3aa	CDR3nt
TRBV7-9	15	TRBD1	TRBJ1-1	NA	CASSSLGQGGTEAFF	TGTGCCAGCAGCTCGCTCGGACAGGGCGGAACTGAAGCTTTCTTT
TRBV5-1	16	TRBD1	TRBJ2-7	few	CASSLLRQGARYEQYF	TGCGCCAGCAGCTTACTCCGACAGGGGGCGCGGTACGAGCAGTACTTC
TRBV24-1	13	NA	TRBJ2-1	many	CATSDLRFSEQFF	TGTGCCACCAGTGATTTGAGGTTCAGCGAGCAGTTCTTC
TRBV19	14	TRBD1	TRBJ2-4	NA	CASSQDRGKNIQYF	TGTGCCAGTAGCCAGGACAGGGGGAAAAACATTCAGTACTTC
TRBV18	16	TRBD1	TRBJ1-1	few	CASSPPGTGNKPEAFF	TGTGCCAGCTCACCCCCCGGGACAGGGAATAAGCCTGAAGCTTTCTTT
TRBV18	13	NA	TRBJ2-7	NA	CASSTTGTGEQYF	TGTGCCAGCTCAACCACAGGGACGGGCGAGCAGTACTTC
TRBV2	13	NA	TRBJ1-1	few	CASSKQGWTEAFF	TGTGCCAGCAGTAAACAGGGTTGGACTGAAGCTTTCTTT
TRBV4-3	14	NA	TRBJ2-5	NA	CASSQRRGWETQYF	TGCGCCAGCAGCCAAAGGAGGGGGTGGGAGACCCAGTACTTC
TRBV12-3/TRBV12-4	13	NA	TRBJ1-4	few	CASSPGQGEKLFF	TGTGCCAGCAGTCCGGGACAAGGTGAAAAACTGTTTTTT
TRBV12-3/TRBV12-4	14	NA	TRBJ2-2	many	CASSYTAYTGELFF	TGTGCCAGCAGTTACACAGCCTACACCGGGGAGCTGTTTTTT
TRBV12-3/TRBV12-4	16	TRBD1	TRBJ2-5	NA	CASSRGQGRGQETQYF	TGTGCCAGCAGTAGGGGACAGGGTCGGGGACAAGAGACCCAGTACTTC
TRBV14	19	NA	TRBJ2-6	NA	CASSQFKIVDQSGANVLTF	TGTGCCAGCAGCCAATTTAAGATTGTGGACCAATCTGGGGCCAACGTCCTGACTTTC
TRBV20-1	12	TRBD2	TRBJ2-7	NA	CSAKAGVYEQYF	TGCAGTGCAAAAGCGGGAGTCTACGAGCAGTACTTC
TRBV5-6	16	NA	TRBJ2-7	few	CASSLGYREGSYEQYF	TGTGCCAGCAGCCTTGGTTACAGGGAGGGGTCCTACGAGCAGTACTTC
TRBV7-9	12	NA	TRBJ2-7	NA	CASSLATSEQYF	TGTGCCAGCAGCTTAGCAACCAGCGAGCAGTACTTC
TRBV9	17	TRBD2	TRBJ2-3	few	CASSPPELAGPKDTQYF	TGTGCCAGCAGCCCCCCGGAGCTAGCGGGCCCCAAGGATACGCAGTATTTT
TRBV18	15	NA	TRBJ2-1	NA	CASSPRRLTYNEQFF	TGTGCCAGCTCACCACGGCGGCTCACCTACAATGAGCAGTTCTTC
TRBV7-9	17	TRBD1	TRBJ1-2	few	CASSYRQGATSNYGYTF	TGTGCCAGCAGTTACAGACAGGGGGCTACATCTAACTATGGCTACACCTTC
TRBV4-2	15	NA	TRBJ2-5	few	CASSQDSKGGKTQYF	TGTGCCAGCAGCCAAGATAGTAAGGGCGGAAAGACCCAGTACTTC
TRBV7-2	15	TRBD1	TRBJ2-7	NA	CASSFGDRGLGEQYF	TGTGCCAGCAGCTTTGGGGACAGGGGGCTGGGAGAGCAGTACTTC
TRBV5-6	17	TRBD2	TRBJ2-3	few	CASSLAPAGATADTQYF	TGTGCCAGCAGCTTGGCCCCAGCGGGAGCAACTGCAGATACGCAGTATTTT
TRBV6-5	12	NA	TRBJ1-4	few	CASSAWGEKLFF	TGTGCCAGCAGTGCCTGGGGCGAAAAACTGTTTTTT
TRBV2	16	TRBD2	TRBJ2-3	few	CASTLWEGPGGDTQYF	TGTGCCAGCACCCTATGGGAGGGCCCCGGTGGAGATACGCAGTATTTT
TRBV12-3/TRBV12-4	13	NA	TRBJ1-2	NA	CASSFTGNYGYTF	TGTGCCAGCAGTTTCACAGGGAACTATGGCTACACCTTC
TRBV20-1	15	TRBD2	TRBJ2-5	NA	CSANLAGGIVKTQYF	TGCAGTGCTAATCTAGCGGGGGGTATCGTGAAGACCCAGTACTTC
TRBV9	16	TRBD2	TRBJ2-5	NA	CASSGRGAGSGETQYF	TGTGCCAGCAGCGGGAGAGGAGCGGGATCAGGGGAGACCCAGTACTTC
TRBV19	15	NA	TRBJ2-2	few	CASSEVPRNTGELFF	TGTGCCAGTAGCGAAGTACCGAGGAACACCGGGGAGCTGTTTTTT
TRBV6-1	14	TRBD1	TRBJ1-1	few	CASRKTGVDTEAFF	TGTGCCAGCAGAAAGACAGGGGTGGACACTGAAGCTTTCTTT
TRBV30	12	TRBD1	TRBJ1-2	few	CAWSYRGHGYTF	TGTGCCTGGAGCTACAGGGGGCATGGCTACACCTTC
TRBV6-1	14	TRBD1	TRBJ2-4	NA	CASSRDRGRNIQYF	TGTGCCAGCAGCCGGGACAGGGGGCGAAACATTCAGTACTTC
TRBV20-1	12	NA	TRBJ2-5	many	CSARTVQETQYF	TGCAGTGCAAGGACGGTCCAAGAGACCCAGTACTTC
TRBV2	16	NA	TRBJ1-5	few	CASSLRGRGRNQPQHF	TGTGCCAGCAGTCTTAGGGGCAGGGGAAGGAATCAGCCCCAGCATTTT
TRBV20-1	15	TRBD1	TRBJ2-2	few	CSAPRGQKNTGELFF	TGCAGTGCCCCCCGGGGACAGAAGAACACCGGGGAGCTGTTTTTT
TRBV18	15	TRBD1	TRBJ1-1	NA	CASSPKTGGRTEAFF	TGTGCCAGCTCACCGAAGACAGGGGGGAGGACTGAAGCTTTCTTT
TRBV6-2/TRBV6-3	15	TRBD1	TRBJ1-1	few	CASSINRGRNTEAFF	TGTGCCAGCAGTATAAACAGGGGACGGAACACTGAAGCTTTCTTT